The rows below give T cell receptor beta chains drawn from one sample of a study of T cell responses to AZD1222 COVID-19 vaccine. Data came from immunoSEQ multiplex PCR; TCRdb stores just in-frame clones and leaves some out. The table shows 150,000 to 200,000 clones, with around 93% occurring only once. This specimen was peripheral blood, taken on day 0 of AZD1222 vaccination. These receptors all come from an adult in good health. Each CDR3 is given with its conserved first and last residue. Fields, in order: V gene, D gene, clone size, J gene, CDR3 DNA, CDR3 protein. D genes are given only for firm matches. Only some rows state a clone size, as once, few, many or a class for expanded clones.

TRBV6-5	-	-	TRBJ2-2	TGTGCCAGCAGTTACGGGACTGTGGGCACCGGGGAGCTGTTTTTT	CASSYGTVGTGELFF
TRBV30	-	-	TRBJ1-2	TGTGCCTGGAGTGCCCGACGGGGGGGCGCGGGCTACACCTTC	CAWSARRGGAGYTF
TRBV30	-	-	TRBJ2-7	TGTGCCTGGACGTCCTATACGGGGGCCGGCGAGCAGTACTTC	CAWTSYTGAGEQYF
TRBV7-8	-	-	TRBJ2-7	TGTGCCAGCAGCTTAGATGGCAGGGGCTACGAGCAGTACTTC	CASSLDGRGYEQYF
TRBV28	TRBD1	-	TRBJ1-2	TGTGCCAGCAATTCAGGGGGCGCAGACTATGGCTACACCTTC	CASNSGGADYGYTF
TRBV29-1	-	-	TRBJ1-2	TGCAGCGTTGACCCCGGGTCTAAGGAGGGCTACACCTTC	CSVDPGSKEGYTF
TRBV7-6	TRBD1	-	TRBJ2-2	TGTGCCAGCAGCCGACAGGGTTTCACCGGGGAGCTGTTTTTT	CASSRQGFTGELFF
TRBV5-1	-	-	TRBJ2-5	TGCGCCAGCAGCTTACCCCGAGGGTTCCAAGAGACCCAGTACTTC	CASSLPRGFQETQYF
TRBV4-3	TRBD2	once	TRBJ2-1	TGCGCCAGCAGCCAAGGACTAGCGAGCAACAATGAGCAGTTCTTC	CASSQGLASNNEQFF
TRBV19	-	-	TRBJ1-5	TGTGCCAGTAGGAATCCGGGAGAGAGGTATCAGCCCCAGCATTTT	CASRNPGERYQPQHF
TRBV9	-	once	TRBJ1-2	TGTGCCAGCAGCGTAGGGGCAGAGCCCTATGGCTACACCTTC	CASSVGAEPYGYTF
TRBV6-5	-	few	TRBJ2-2	TGTGCCTGTGGGGCTTCCACCGGGGAGCTGTTTTTT	CACGASTGELFF
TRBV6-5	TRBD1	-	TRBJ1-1	TGTGCCAGCAGGGGACAGGGTTGGTCGACTGAAGCTTTCTTT	CASRGQGWSTEAFF
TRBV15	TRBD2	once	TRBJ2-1	TGTGCCTCCCAGACTAGCGGGTCTAACAATGAGCAGTTCTTC	CASQTSGSNNEQFF
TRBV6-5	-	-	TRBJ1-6	TGTGCCAGCTGGATTAGTACTAATTCACCCCTCCACTTT	CASWISTNSPLHF
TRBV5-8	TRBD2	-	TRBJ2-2	TGTGCCAGCAGCTTGTGGCTAGCGGGAGCCGGGGAGCTGTTTTTT	CASSLWLAGAGELFF
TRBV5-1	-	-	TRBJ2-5	TGCGCCAGCAGCTTGACACGGGAGACCCAGTACTTC	CASSLTRETQYF
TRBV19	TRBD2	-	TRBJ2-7	TGTGCCAGTAGCGGACTAGTCGACGAGCAGTACTTC	CASSGLVDEQYF
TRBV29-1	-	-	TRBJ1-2	TGCAGCGCTGTGACAGCTAACTATGGCTACACCTTC	CSAVTANYGYTF
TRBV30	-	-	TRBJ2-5	TGTGCCTGGAGCTCGGTGGGCGTACAAGAGACCCAGTACTTC	CAWSSVGVQETQYF
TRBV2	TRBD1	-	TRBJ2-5	TGTGCCAGCAGTAGGGACAGGAGGACCCAGTACTTC	CASSRDRRTQYF
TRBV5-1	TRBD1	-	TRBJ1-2	TGCGCCAGCAGCTTGGCAGGACAGGGAATAGACTATGGCTACACCTTC	CASSLAGQGIDYGYTF
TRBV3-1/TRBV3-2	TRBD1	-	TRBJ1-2	TGTGCCAGCAGCCGGGGACAGAAAACCCATGGCTACACCTTC	CASSRGQKTHGYTF
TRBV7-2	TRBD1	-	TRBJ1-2	TGTGCCAGCAGGGTGACAGACAGGGACTATGGCTACACCTTC	CASRVTDRDYGYTF
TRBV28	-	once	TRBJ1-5	TGTGCCAGCAGCCAGACACCTCAGCCCCAGCATTTT	CASSQTPQPQHF
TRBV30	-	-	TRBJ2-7	TGTGCCTGGGGAGGGAGGCCGCAGTACTTC	CAWGGRPQYF
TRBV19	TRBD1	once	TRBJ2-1	TGTGCCAGTAGTAGAGGGACAGGGGGCTACAATGAGCAGTTCTTC	CASSRGTGGYNEQFF
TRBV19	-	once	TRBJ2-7	TGTGCCAGTAAATTCCGGGGGAGCTCCTACGAGCAGTACTTC	CASKFRGSSYEQYF
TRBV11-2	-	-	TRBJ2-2	TGTGCCAGCAGCTCATATCGGGGAAACACCGGGGAGCTGTTTTTT	CASSSYRGNTGELFF
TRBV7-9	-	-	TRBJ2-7	TGTGCCAGCAGCTCGACGTGGGCAGGGGTCCCCCGCGAGCAGTACTTC	CASSSTWAGVPREQYF
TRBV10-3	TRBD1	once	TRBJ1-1	TGTGCCATCAGTGGTCCAGGGGACAGGGGTCAGTCTAACACTGAAGCTTTCTTT	CAISGPGDRGQSNTEAFF
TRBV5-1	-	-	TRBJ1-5	TGCGCCAGCAGCCCCGAACCGGACGGGTTCAATCAGCCCCAGCATTTT	CASSPEPDGFNQPQHF
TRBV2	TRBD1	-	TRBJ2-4	TGTGCCAGCAGGGGTCCAGGGGGCTTGAACATTCAGTACTTC	CASRGPGGLNIQYF
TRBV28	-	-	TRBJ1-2	TGTGCCAGCAGTTTCTCGGGGAACTATGGCTACACCTTC	CASSFSGNYGYTF
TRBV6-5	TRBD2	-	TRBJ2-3	TGTGCCAGCAGGCCTGTGACTAGCCCCACAGATACGCAGTATTTT	CASRPVTSPTDTQYF
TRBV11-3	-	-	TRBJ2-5	TGTGCCAGCAGCAGAGCTGGGGAAGATAAAGAGACCCAGTACTTC	CASSRAGEDKETQYF
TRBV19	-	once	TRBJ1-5	TGTGCCAGTAGATCTACAGGGACCGGCAATCAGCCCCAGCATTTT	CASRSTGTGNQPQHF
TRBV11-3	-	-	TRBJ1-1	TGTGCCAGCAGCCTGGACGGGAACACTGAAGCTTTCTTT	CASSLDGNTEAFF
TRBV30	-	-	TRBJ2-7	TGTGCCTGGAGTACCACTCCTAAGCAGTACTTC	CAWSTTPKQYF
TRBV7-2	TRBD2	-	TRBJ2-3	TGTGCCAGCAGCTTATCTAGCGGGGCCCCAGATACGCAGTATTTT	CASSLSSGAPDTQYF
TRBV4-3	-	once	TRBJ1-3	TGCGCCAGCAGCCAGGAGGCCCAGGGTGTAACTGGAAACACCATATATTTT	CASSQEAQGVTGNTIYF
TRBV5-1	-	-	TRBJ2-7	TGCGCCAGCAGCACCACGGACAGCTCCTACGAGCAGTACTTC	CASSTTDSSYEQYF
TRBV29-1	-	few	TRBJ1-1	TGCAGCGTTCAGGAAGGGAACACTGAAGCTTTCTTT	CSVQEGNTEAFF
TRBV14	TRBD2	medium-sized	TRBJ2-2	TGTGCCAGCAGCCGGATAGCGGGATACACCGGGGAGCTGTTTTTT	CASSRIAGYTGELFF
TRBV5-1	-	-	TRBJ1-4	TGCGCCAGCAGCTTTGGGTCAACTAATGAAAAACTGTTTTTT	CASSFGSTNEKLFF
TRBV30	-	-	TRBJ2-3	TGTGCCTGGAGTGTCGTGGGAGGCCGGGCAGATACGCAGTATTTT	CAWSVVGGRADTQYF
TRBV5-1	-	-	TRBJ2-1	TGCGCCAGCAGCCCTGGGCGGCTGAGCTCCTACAATGAGCAGTTCTTC	CASSPGRLSSYNEQFF
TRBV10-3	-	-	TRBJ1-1	TGTGCCATCACAGGGTCCATGAACACTGAAGCTTTCTTT	CAITGSMNTEAFF
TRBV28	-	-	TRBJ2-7	TGTGCCAGCCACAAGGGGGCGGGAGCCGAGGGGGGGCAGTACTTC	CASHKGAGAEGGQYF
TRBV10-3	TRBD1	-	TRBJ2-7	TGTGCCATCAGCAGGGACAGGATCTCCGAGGAGTACTTC	CAISRDRISEEYF
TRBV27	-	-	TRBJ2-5	TGTGCCAGCAATACCGCCGGGACTCCACCCTTGTACTTC	CASNTAGTPPLYF
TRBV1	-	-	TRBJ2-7	TGCACCAGCAGCCAAGAACAGTCATCCCACGAGCAGTACTTC	CTSSQEQSSHEQYF
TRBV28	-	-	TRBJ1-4	TGTGCCAGCAGTTCCCCAGTAACTAATGAAAAACTGTTTTTT	CASSSPVTNEKLFF
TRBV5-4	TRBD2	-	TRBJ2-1	TGTGCCAGCAGCTTGACTAGCGGGAGGGCGCATGAGCAGTTCTTC	CASSLTSGRAHEQFF